The TCR beta chain described here comes from a study of monozygotic twins with inflammatory bowel disease. Eight separate reactions per sample served to make cDNA. Researchers put TCRalpha and TCRbeta cDNA through two nested PCRs lasting roughly 16 and 10 cycles. TCRdb reprocessed the 5' RACE reads and keeps a single row for each CDR3 protein, giving no DNA. Its table records some 200,000 distinct CDR3 sequences. The CDR3 is 13 amino acids. CDR1 and CDR2 (germline): SGHAT, FQNNGV. The sequenced sample was blood. This receptor was identified in a human donor with ulcerative colitis or Crohn's disease, or a healthy co-twin of an affected twin (not recorded which). The chain links TRBV11-2 to TRBJ1-4. The CDR3 protein is CASNPSGFGKLFF.